This T cell receptor beta chain comes out of a study of graft-versus-host responses after intestinal transplantation. Study-level results: Investigators detected GvH clones in recipient marrow, with some emerging earlier in ileum or blood.

V lost 4 bases and J 0 bases, leaving 6 bases between the germline ends. CDR3 length equals 13 residues. CDR1 LNHDA and CDR2 SQIVND come from the germline V gene (reference sequence). A note on this clone: Its antigen is still unknown. The same CDR3 arises from other DNA sequences in this sample as well.

Sequencing used immunoSEQ multiplex PCR; TCRdb keeps in-frame clones, though not all of them. Of 40,000 or so clones listed, under 90% are singletons. The receptor's source is a human patient who received an intestinal transplant, so some T cells may come from the graft donor. The chain recombines TRBV19 with TRBJ1-2; D is undetermined. Material: PBMCs, obtained 267 days after transplant. In nucleotides, the CDR3 is TGTGCCAGTAGTAGGACGGCTAACTATGGCTACACCTTC. Protein sequence: CASSRTANYGYTF.